These 26 T cell receptor beta chains share one sample of origin, sequenced in a study of cytomegalovirus exposure and HLA in healthy donors. Sequencing used immunoSEQ multiplex PCR; TCRdb keeps in-frame clones, though not all of them. The sample includes 150,000 to 200,000 clones, approximately 86% of them seen just once. The sample comprised PBMCs. The receptor set was obtained from a young man in good health and CMV-seropositive.

The genes are TRBV6-5 and TRBJ2-7; TRBD2 is a possible D gene (6 bases). The CDR3 totals 15 residues. Germline CDR1 reads MNHEY; CDR2 reads SVGAGI. The germline V and J ends were trimmed by 7 bases and 4 bases, with 20 bases remaining between them. CDR3 in DNA: TGTGCCAGCACCAGGAGAGGGGACTCGTTTTACGAGCAGTACTTC. It translates to CASTRRGDSFYEQYF.

This sequence joins TRBV4-1 and TRBJ1-1; D is uncertain. CDR1 is MGHRA, CDR2 YSYEKL, per germline. V lost 2 bases to trimming and J lost 0 bases, with 10 bases between them. The CDR3 is made up of 15 amino acids. DNA for the CDR3: TGCGCCAGCAGCCAACTTCCCGACATGAACACTGAAGCTTTCTTT. This sequence encodes CASSQLPDMNTEAFF.

The chain links TRBV2 to TRBJ1-1, with D possibly being TRBD1 (6 bases). V lost 6 bases and J lost 5, with 16 bases in between. Germline V CDR1 and CDR2: SNHLY, FYNNEI. CDR3 length equals 14 residues. The CDR3 region has the DNA TGTGCCAGCAGCCAATACAGGGTTGGGACTGAAGCTTTCTTT. It codes for CASSQYRVGTEAFF. The full variable domain, rest sourced from reference TRBV2 and TRBJ1-1, is EPEVTQTPSHQVTQMGQEVILRCVPISNHLYFYWYRQILGQKVEFLVSFYNNEISEKSEIFDDQFSVERPDGSNFTLKIRSTKLEDSAMYFCASSQYRVGTEAFFGQGTRLTVV.

This chain joins TRBV6-5 and TRBJ2-7; 8 nucleotides agree with TRBD1. CDR3 length equals 15 residues. Germline trimming cut 4 bases from V and 1 base from J; bases unmatched to any gene: 6. Germline V CDR1 and CDR2: MNHEY, SVGAGI. The CDR3 reads CASSSAGTGSYEQYF. The CDR3 nucleotides read TGTGCCAGCAGTTCGGCCGGGACAGGTTCCTACGAGCAGTACTTC.

CDR3 in amino acids: CASRTSGGGSNEQFF. CDR3 nucleotides: TGTGCCAGCAGAACTAGCGGGGGGGGTTCAAATGAGCAGTTCTTC. V usage is TRBV6-4 and J usage is TRBJ2-1; 13 bases match TRBD2. The CDR3 totals 15 residues. Germline V gene data show CDR1 as MRHNA and CDR2 as SNTAGT. The V and J ends lost 6 bases and 7 bases, in that order; junction bases with no gene match: 6.

This rearrangement joins TRBV6-6 to TRBJ2-7, with D possibly TRBD1 on 5 matching bases. Per the germline V gene, CDR1 is MNHNY and CDR2 is SVGAGI (reference sequence). Deletions cut 10 bases from V and 7 bases from J, with 11 bases between. The CDR3 is 10 residues long. The CDR3 sequence: CATSAGEQYF. The CDR3 DNA follows: TGTGCCACGTCGGCAGGGGAGCAGTACTTC.

The chain uses TRBV4-3 and TRBJ2-7, with a tentative D call TRBD1 (6 bases). This CDR3 has 16 amino acids. V lost 0 bases, J lost 2 bases, and 14 bases lay in between. Germline CDR1 and CDR2: LGHNA and YSLEER. The CDR3 sequence: CASSQDPQGRAYEQYF. The CDR3 DNA is TGCGCCAGCAGCCAAGATCCCCAGGGGCGCGCCTACGAGCAGTACTTC.

The chain is built from TRBV30 and TRBJ1-5, with 10 bases fitting TRBD1. This CDR3 contains 15 residues. Germline lookup yields CDR1 GTSNPN and CDR2 SVGIG (reference sequence). The J segment lost 0 bases and the V segment lost 5 bases, leaving 4 bases of the junction unmatched. The CDR3 is CAWGQGVYSNQPQHF. Written as DNA, the CDR3 is TGTGCCTGGGGACAGGGGGTCTATAGCAATCAGCCCCAGCATTTT.

The genes are TRBV18 and TRBJ1-2; TRBD1 might be the D (6 bases). V lost 3 bases and J lost 5, with 13 bases in between. CDR1 is KGHSH, CDR2 LQKENI, per germline. This CDR3 region has 14 residues. This CDR3 is CASSPGGARYGYTF. CDR3 DNA sequence: TGTGCCAGCTCACCTGGGGGGGCGAGGTATGGCTACACCTTC.

This sequence joins TRBV27 and TRBJ1-3; D is perhaps TRBD1 (6 bases). Trimming removed 3 bases at V and 0 bases at J, with 9 bases between. The CDR3 is 15 amino acids. Germline V gene sequence: CDR1 MNHEY, CDR2 SMNVEV (reference sequence). The CDR3 here is CASSFQGSSGNTIYF. The CDR3 DNA reads as TGTGCCAGCAGTTTCCAGGGGAGCTCTGGAAACACCATATATTTT.

The rearrangement links TRBV7-9 to TRBJ2-2, with 8 bases that match TRBD1. This CDR3 has 16 amino acids. Germline values: CDR1 SEHNR, CDR2 FQNEAQ (reference sequence). J gave up 1 base and V 5 bases, and 6 bases lay outside the gene matches. CDR3 coding DNA: TGTGCCAGCAGCAGATTCAGGGGGCTGAACACCGGGGAGCTGTTTTTT. It encodes CASSRFRGLNTGELFF.

The V call is TRBV5-4, the J call TRBJ1-2; maybe TRBD1 (6 bases). V lost 4 bases and J 2 bases, leaving 12 bases between the germline ends. The CDR3 loop spans 14 amino acids. CDR1 is SGHNT, CDR2 YYREEE, per germline (reference sequence). The CDR3 region is CASSRQGSNYGYTF. DNA of the CDR3: TGTGCCAGCAGCCGGCAGGGGTCAAACTATGGCTACACCTTC.

The CDR3 DNA is TGTGCCAGTAGTATTCCATTATCGGGACTCACCGAGCAGTTCTTC. It translates to CASSIPLSGLTEQFF. The V and J genes are TRBV19 and TRBJ2-1, with D possibly matching TRBD2 (6 bases). The ends were cut back, 3 bases at V and 10 bases at J, with 19 bases in the middle. The CDR3 length is 15 residues. Germline V gene data show CDR1 as LNHDA and CDR2 as SQIVND (reference sequence).

V and J are TRBV6-5 and TRBJ2-7; 8 bases are shared with TRBD2. Losses at the gene ends were 6 bases for V and 3 bases for J; bases not matched to a gene: 1. The CDR3 consists of 12 residues. CDR1 MNHEY and CDR2 SVGAGI come from the germline V gene. The CDR3 sequence: CASSGTSYEQYF. CDR3 sequence (DNA): TGTGCCAGCAGCGGGACTAGCTACGAGCAGTACTTC.

V and J are TRBV6-1 and TRBJ2-3; unclear D gene. Germline loops: CDR1 MNHNS, CDR2 SASEGT. V lost 1 base to trimming and J lost 6 bases, with 14 bases between them. The CDR3 is 15 residues long. CDR3 nucleotides: TGTGCCAGCAGTGAAGACGGTTTCCTGCGGGATACGCAGTATTTT. It yields the protein CASSEDGFLRDTQYF.

The genes are TRBV18 and TRBJ2-3; 13 bases agree with TRBD2. CDR1 is KGHSH, CDR2 LQKENI, per germline. This CDR3 spans 17 amino acids. V lost 2 bases and J lost 0; bases outside the gene matches: 2. CDR3 in DNA: TGTGCCAGCTCACCAGCGACTAGCGGGGGGAGCACAGATACGCAGTATTTT. Translated: CASSPATSGGSTDTQYF.

In this sample, this clone turned up once. The gene calls are TRBV5-1 and TRBJ1-6, with D tentatively TRBD1 (5 bases). Germline loops: CDR1 SGHRS, CDR2 YFSETQ. Deletions cut 2 bases from V and 6 bases from J, with 15 bases between. The CDR3 is made up of 16 amino acids. DNA of the CDR3: TGCGCCAGCAGCTTCCTTAAGGACACGGGTAATTCACCCCTCCACTTT. This encodes CASSFLKDTGNSPLHF.

V usage is TRBV9 and J usage is TRBJ2-7; tentative D call: TRBD1 (5 bases). Germline V gives CDR1 SGDLS, CDR2 YYNGEE. V shed 4 bases and J shed 5 bases, with 16 bases lying between them. The CDR3 is 14 amino acids. The CDR3 spells CASSRGSGNDEQYF. The DNA for the CDR3 is TGTGCCAGCAGCCGCGGATCAGGGAACGACGAGCAGTACTTC.

The chain couples TRBV4-3 to TRBJ2-2; 11 positions agree with TRBD2. The V segment lost 5 bases and the J segment 4 bases; nucleotides outside the gene matches: 12. The CDR3 has 18 amino acids. Germline loops: CDR1 LGHNA, CDR2 YSLEER. DNA for the CDR3: TGCGCCAGCAGCGCGCTAGCGGGGGGCCCCGGGGGCACCGGGGAGCTGTTTTTT. It yields the protein CASSALAGGPGGTGELFF.

This chain joins TRBV19 and TRBJ2-1, with 7 bases identical to TRBD1. In germline, CDR1 is LNHDA, CDR2 SQIVND (reference sequence). Trimming took 5 bases from V and 8 from J; bases not matched to a gene: 12. The CDR3 length is 15 residues. The CDR3 loop reads CASSEDRVVLDEQFF. Written as DNA, the CDR3 is TGTGCCAGTAGTGAAGACAGGGTGGTATTAGATGAGCAGTTCTTC.

The chain employs TRBV30 and TRBJ1-3; no firm D call. The germline CDR1 and CDR2 sequences are GTSNPN and SVGIG (reference sequence). V was trimmed by 5 bases and J by 2 bases, leaving 7 bases between them. The CDR3 covers 12 residues. The CDR3 nucleotides are TGTGCCTGGGACACCCCTGGAAACACCATATATTTT. This codes for CAWDTPGNTIYF.

The genes are TRBV19 and TRBJ1-6, with D unresolved. The CDR3 is made up of 14 amino acids. Per the germline V gene, CDR1 is LNHDA and CDR2 is SQIVND (reference sequence). V gave up 9 bases and J gave up 4 bases, with 13 bases separating them. This CDR3 reads CASAEVPYNSPLHF. The CDR3 bases are TGTGCCAGCGCCGAGGTCCCGTATAATTCACCCCTCCACTTT.

This rearrangement joins TRBV4-1 to TRBJ1-1, with 8 nucleotides matching TRBD1. Germline V gene data show CDR1 as MGHRA and CDR2 as YSYEKL. The CDR3 is 15 amino acids. Trimming cost V 6 bases and J 2 bases; bases outside gene matches: 8. CDR3 protein: CASREQTGVNTEAFF. CDR3 nucleotide sequence: TGCGCCAGCAGAGAACAGACAGGGGTTAACACTGAAGCTTTCTTT.

This clone was seen more than once but under ten times. The CDR3 loop reads CASSVAFGAYEQYF. CDR3 nucleotides: TGTGCCAGCAGCGTAGCTTTCGGTGCCTACGAGCAGTACTTC. V and J are TRBV9 and TRBJ2-7; D remains ambiguous. The V end was cut by 0 bases, the J end by 2 bases, with 9 bases between. The CDR3 consists of 14 residues. Per germline, CDR1 SGDLS and CDR2 YYNGEE.

This clone was counted a few times. This rearrangement joins TRBV7-6 to TRBJ1-2; D is ambiguous. Germline CDR1 SGHVS, CDR2 FNYEAQ. This CDR3 region has 16 residues. V lost 11 bases and J lost 6, with 28 bases in between. CDR3 protein: CARAPGRSASCDGYTF. CDR3 bases: TGTGCCCGAGCCCCGGGCAGGTCGGCTAGCTGTGATGGCTACACCTTC.

V usage is TRBV19 and J usage is TRBJ2-5; 9 bases are shared with TRBD1. The germline gives CDR1 LNHDA, CDR2 SQIVND (reference sequence). This CDR3 is built from 15 residues. Trimming took 3 bases from V and 2 from J; bases not matched to a gene: 4. The CDR3 sequence is CASSIQGQGQETQYF. CDR3 in DNA: TGTGCCAGTAGTATCCAAGGACAGGGGCAAGAGACCCAGTACTTC. The variable domain in full, completed from reference TRBV19 and TRBJ2-5, reads DGGITQSPKYLFRKEGQNVTLSCEQNLNHDAMYWYRQDPGQGLRLIYYSQIVNDFQKGDIAEGYSVSREKKESFPLTVTSAQKNPTAFYLCASSIQGQGQETQYFGPGTRLLVL.